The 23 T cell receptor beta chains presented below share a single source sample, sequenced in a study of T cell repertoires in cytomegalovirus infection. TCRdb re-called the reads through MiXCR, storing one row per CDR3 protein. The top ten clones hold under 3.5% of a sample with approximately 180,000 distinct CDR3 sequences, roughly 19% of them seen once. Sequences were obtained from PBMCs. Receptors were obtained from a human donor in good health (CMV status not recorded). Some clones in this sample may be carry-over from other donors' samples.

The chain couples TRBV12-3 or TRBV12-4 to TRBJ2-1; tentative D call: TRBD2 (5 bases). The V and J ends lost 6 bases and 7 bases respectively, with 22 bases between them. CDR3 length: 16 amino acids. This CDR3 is CASSSPAASRGNEQFF. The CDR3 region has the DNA TGTGCCAGCAGCTCCCCCGCGGCTAGCAGAGGGAATGAGCAGTTCTTC.

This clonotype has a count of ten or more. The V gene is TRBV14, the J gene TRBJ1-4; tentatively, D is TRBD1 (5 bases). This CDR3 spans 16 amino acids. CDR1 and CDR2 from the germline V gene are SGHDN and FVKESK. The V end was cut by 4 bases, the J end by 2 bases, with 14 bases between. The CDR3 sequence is CASSRQLGATNEKLFF. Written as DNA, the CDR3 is TGTGCCAGCAGCCGGCAGCTTGGGGCTACTAATGAAAAACTGTTTTTT.

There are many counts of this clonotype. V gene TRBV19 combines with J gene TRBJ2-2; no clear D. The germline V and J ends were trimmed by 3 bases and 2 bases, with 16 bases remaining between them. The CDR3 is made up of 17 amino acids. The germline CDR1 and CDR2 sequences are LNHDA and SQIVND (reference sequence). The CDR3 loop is CASSISWLSKNTGELFF. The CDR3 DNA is TGTGCCAGTAGTATCTCCTGGCTAAGTAAAAACACCGGGGAGCTGTTTTTT. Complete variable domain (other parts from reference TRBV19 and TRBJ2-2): DGGITQSPKYLFRKEGQNVTLSCEQNLNHDAMYWYRQDPGQGLRLIYYSQIVNDFQKGDIAEGYSVSREKKESFPLTVTSAQKNPTAFYLCASSISWLSKNTGELFFGEGSRLTVL.

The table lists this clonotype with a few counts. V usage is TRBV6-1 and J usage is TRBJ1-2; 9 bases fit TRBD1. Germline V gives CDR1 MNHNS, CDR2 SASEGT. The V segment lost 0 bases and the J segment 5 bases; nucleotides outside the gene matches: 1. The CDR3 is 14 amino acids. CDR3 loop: CASSEAGQGYGYTF. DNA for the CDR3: TGTGCCAGCAGTGAAGCGGGACAGGGATATGGCTACACCTTC.

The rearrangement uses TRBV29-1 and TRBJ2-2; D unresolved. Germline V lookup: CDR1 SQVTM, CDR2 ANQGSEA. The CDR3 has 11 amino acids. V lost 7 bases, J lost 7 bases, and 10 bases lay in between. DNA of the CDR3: TGCAGCGCTTTGACAATCGGGGAGCTGTTTTTT. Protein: CSALTIGELFF.

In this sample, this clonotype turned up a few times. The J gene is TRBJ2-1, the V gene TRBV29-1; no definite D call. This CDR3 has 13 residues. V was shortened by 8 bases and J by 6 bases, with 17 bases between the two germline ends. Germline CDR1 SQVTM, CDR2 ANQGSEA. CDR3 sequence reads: CSPLGLATNEQFF. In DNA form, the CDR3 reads TGCAGCCCTCTGGGTTTAGCAACCAATGAGCAGTTCTTC.

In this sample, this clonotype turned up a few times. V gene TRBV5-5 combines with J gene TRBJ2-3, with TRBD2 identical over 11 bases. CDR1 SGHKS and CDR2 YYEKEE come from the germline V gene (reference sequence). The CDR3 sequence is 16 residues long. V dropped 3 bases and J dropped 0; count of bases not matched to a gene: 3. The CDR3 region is CASSWLAGGSTDTQYF. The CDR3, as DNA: TGTGCCAGCAGCTGGTTAGCGGGGGGGAGCACAGATACGCAGTATTTT. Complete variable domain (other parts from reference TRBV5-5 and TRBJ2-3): DAGVTQSPTHLIKTRGQQVTLRCSPISGHKSVSWYQQVLGQGPQFIFQYYEKEERGRGNFPDRFSARQFPNYSSELNVNALLLGDSALYLCASSWLAGGSTDTQYFGPGTRLTVL.

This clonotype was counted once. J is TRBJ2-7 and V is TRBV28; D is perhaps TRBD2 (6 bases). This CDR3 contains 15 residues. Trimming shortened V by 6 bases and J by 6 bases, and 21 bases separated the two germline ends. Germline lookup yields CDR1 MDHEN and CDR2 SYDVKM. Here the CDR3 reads CASSIDDSGSSEQYF. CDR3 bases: TGTGCCAGCAGCATAGATGACAGCGGGTCTTCCGAGCAGTACTTC.

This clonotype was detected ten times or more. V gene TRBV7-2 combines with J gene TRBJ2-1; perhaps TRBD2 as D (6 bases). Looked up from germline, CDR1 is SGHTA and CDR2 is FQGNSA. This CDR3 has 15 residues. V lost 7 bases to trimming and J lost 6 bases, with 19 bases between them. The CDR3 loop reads CASNQLTRFGNEQFF. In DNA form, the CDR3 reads TGTGCCAGCAACCAATTGACTAGATTCGGCAATGAGCAGTTCTTC. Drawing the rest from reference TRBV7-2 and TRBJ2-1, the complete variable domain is GAGVSQSPSNKVTEKGKDVELRCDPISGHTALYWYRQSLGQGLEFLIYFQGNSAPDKSGLPSDRFSAERTGGSVSTLTIQRTQQEDSAVYLCASNQLTRFGNEQFFGPGTRLTVL.

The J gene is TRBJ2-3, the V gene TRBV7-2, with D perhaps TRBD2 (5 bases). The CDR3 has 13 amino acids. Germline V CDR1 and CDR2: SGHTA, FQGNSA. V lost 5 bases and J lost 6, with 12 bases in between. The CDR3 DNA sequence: TGTGCCAGCAGCCTTCGGAGGAGGGATACGCAGTATTTT. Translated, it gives CASSLRRRDTQYF. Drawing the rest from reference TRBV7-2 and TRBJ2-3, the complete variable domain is GAGVSQSPSNKVTEKGKDVELRCDPISGHTALYWYRQSLGQGLEFLIYFQGNSAPDKSGLPSDRFSAERTGGSVSTLTIQRTQQEDSAVYLCASSLRRRDTQYFGPGTRLTVL.

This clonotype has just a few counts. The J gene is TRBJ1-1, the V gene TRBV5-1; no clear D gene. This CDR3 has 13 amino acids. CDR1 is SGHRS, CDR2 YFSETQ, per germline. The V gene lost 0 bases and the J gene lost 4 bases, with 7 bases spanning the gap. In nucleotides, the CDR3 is TGCGCCAGCAGCTTGGAAACGATCACTGAAGCTTTCTTT. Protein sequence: CASSLETITEAFF.

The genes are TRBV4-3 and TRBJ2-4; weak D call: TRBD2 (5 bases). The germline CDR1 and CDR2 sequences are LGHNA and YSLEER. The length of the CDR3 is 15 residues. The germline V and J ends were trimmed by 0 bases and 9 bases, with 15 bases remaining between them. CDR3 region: CASSQDGSGSSIQYF. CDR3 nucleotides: TGCGCCAGCAGCCAAGACGGGTCGGGGAGCAGCATTCAGTACTTC.

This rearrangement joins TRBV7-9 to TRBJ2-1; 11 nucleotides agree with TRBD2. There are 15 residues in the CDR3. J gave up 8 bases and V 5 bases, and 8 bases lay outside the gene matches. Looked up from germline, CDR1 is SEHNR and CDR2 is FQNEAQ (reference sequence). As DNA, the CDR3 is TGTGCCAGCAGCCCAATACTAGCGGGAGTCCATGAGCAGTTCTTC. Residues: CASSPILAGVHEQFF.

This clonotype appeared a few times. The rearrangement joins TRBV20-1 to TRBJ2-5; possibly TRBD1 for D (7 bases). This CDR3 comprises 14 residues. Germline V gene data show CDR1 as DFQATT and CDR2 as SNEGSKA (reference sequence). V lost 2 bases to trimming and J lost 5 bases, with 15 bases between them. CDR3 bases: TGCAGTGCTAGATCGGGACAGACTAGGGAGACCCAGTACTTC. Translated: CSARSGQTRETQYF.

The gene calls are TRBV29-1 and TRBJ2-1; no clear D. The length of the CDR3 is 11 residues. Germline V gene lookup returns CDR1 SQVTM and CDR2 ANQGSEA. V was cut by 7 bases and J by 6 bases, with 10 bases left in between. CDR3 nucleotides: TGCAGCGGCCAGCCGTCCAATGAGCAGTTCTTC. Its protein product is CSGQPSNEQFF.

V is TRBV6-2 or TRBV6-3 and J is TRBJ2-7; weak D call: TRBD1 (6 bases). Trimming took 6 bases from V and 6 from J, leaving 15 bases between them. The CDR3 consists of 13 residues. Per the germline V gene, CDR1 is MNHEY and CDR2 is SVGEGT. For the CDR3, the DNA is TGTGCCAGCAGGGTCACAGGGTCCGGCGAGCAGTACTTC. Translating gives CASRVTGSGEQYF.

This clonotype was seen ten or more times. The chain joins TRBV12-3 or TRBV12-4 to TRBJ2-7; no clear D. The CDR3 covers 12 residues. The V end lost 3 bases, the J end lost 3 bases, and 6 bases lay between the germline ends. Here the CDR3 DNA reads TGTGCCAGCAGTTTCGCCCACTACGAGCAGTACTTC. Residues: CASSFAHYEQYF.

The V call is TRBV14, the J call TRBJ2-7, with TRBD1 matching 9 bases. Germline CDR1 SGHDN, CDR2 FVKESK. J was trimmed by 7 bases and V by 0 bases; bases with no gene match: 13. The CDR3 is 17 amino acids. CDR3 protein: CASSQDLGQGPTEEQYF. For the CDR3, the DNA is TGTGCCAGCAGCCAAGATCTCGGACAGGGGCCCACCGAGGAGCAGTACTTC.

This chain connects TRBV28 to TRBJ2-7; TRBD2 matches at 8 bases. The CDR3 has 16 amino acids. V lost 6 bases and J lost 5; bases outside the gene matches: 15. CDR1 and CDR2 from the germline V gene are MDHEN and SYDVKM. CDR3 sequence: CASRGLIGAGDNEQYF. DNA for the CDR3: TGTGCCAGCAGGGGACTGATAGGAGCGGGAGACAACGAGCAGTACTTC. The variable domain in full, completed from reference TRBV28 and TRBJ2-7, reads DVKVTQSSRYLVKRTGEKVFLECVQDMDHENMFWYRQDPGLGLRLIYFSYDVKMKEKGDIPEGYSVSREKKERFSLILESASTNQTSMYLCASRGLIGAGDNEQYFGPGTRLTVT.

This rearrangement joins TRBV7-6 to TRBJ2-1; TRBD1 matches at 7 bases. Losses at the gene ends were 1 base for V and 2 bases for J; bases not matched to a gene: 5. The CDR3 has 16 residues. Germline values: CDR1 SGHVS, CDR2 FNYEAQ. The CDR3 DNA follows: TGTGCCAGCAGCTTAGAACAGGGGAATACCTACAATGAGCAGTTCTTC. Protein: CASSLEQGNTYNEQFF.

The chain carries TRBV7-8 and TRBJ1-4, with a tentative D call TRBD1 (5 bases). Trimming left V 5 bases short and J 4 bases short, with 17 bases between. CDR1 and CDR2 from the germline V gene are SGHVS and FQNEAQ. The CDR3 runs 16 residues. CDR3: CASSLSGAALNEKLFF. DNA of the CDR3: TGTGCCAGCAGCCTTAGTGGGGCAGCTCTTAATGAAAAACTGTTTTTT.

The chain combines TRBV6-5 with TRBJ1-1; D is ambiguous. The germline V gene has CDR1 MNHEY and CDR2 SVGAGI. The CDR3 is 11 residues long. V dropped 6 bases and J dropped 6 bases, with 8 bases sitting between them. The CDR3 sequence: CASRDGAEAFF. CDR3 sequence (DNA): TGTGCCAGCAGGGACGGTGCTGAAGCTTTCTTT.

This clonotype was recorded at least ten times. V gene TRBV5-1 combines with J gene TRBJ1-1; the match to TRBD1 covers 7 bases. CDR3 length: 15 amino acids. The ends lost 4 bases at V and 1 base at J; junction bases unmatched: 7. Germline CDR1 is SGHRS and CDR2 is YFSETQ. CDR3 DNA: TGCGCCAGCAGCCCTCGGGGACAGCCGAACACTGAAGCTTTCTTT. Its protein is CASSPRGQPNTEAFF. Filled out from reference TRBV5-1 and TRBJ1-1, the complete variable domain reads KAGVTQTPRYLIKTRGQQVTLSCSPISGHRSVSWYQQTPGQGLQFLFEYFSETQRNKGNFPGRFSGRQFSNSRSEMNVSTLELGDSALYLCASSPRGQPNTEAFFGQGTRLTVV.